The present T cell receptor (beta chain) was sequenced within a study of T-cell memory formation after mild COVID-19. Study overall: Among the donors, TCR clusters were largely specific to each donor. General study findings and limits: Later expanders leaned toward CD4+, whereas clones contracting from day 15 to 85 were balanced CD4/CD8.

Germline CDR1 MNHEY, CDR2 SVGAGI. The ends lost 2 bases at V and 6 bases at J; junction bases unmatched: 4. CDR3 size: 15 residues. cDNA libraries for TCR alpha and TCR beta, carrying sample barcodes and UMIs, came from 5'RACE with constant-segment primers. TCRdb re-called the 5' RACE reads with MiXCR, one entry per CDR3 protein. The sample records around 450,000 distinct CDR3 sequences, 20% to 30% being singletons. With regard to this clonotype: The antigen remains undetermined.

The sequence derives from an adult woman who had mild COVID-19 (a few samples of this study predate the infection). Cell type and time point are not known. Sequencing was done on a sample of PBMCs or a T cell subset sorted from them (not recorded which). The V gene is TRBV6-5, the J gene TRBJ2-2, with 9 nucleotides matching TRBD2. This chain's CDR3 is CASSYGGRAAGELFF. The CDR3 DNA reads as TGTGCCAGCAGTTACGGCGGGAGGGCAGCCGGGGAGCTGTTTTTT.